This is a list of T cell receptor beta chains from one sample in a study of T cell responses to AZD1222 COVID-19 vaccine. The table came from immunoSEQ multiplex PCR; TCRdb's copy has only in-frame clones and leaves some out. The table lists 160,000 or so clones, about 87% of them singletons. The sample here was peripheral blood, taken 28 days after the second dose of the MenACWY control vaccine. All receptors come from an adult who received the MenACWY meningococcal vaccine as a control. The CDR3 runs from the conserved cysteine through the conserved F or W. A D gene is named only where the DNA matches it firmly. Clone size, where shown, is once, few, many, or a class for clones that have expanded.

v_call	clone_size	d_call	j_call	cdr3_nt	cdr3_aa
TRBV27	NA	TRBD1	TRBJ2-3	TGTGCCAGCAGCAGGGGGCGCGCAGATACGCAGTATTTT	CASSRGRADTQYF
TRBV19	NA	NA	TRBJ1-3	TGTGCCAGTAGTATTCAGGCGTCCTCTGGAAACACCATATATTTT	CASSIQASSGNTIYF
TRBV30	NA	NA	TRBJ1-4	TGTGCCTCAGGAGCAACTAATGAAAAACTGTTTTTT	CASGATNEKLFF
TRBV29-1	NA	NA	TRBJ1-1	TGCAGCGTTGCCGCGGCGGGCACTGAAGCTTTCTTT	CSVAAAGTEAFF
TRBV6-2/TRBV6-3	NA	TRBD2	TRBJ2-3	TGTGCCAGCAGTTACTCAGCGGGGAACACAGATACGCAGTATTTT	CASSYSAGNTDTQYF
TRBV6-5	NA	NA	TRBJ2-7	TGTGCCAGCATGGTTTCAACCTACGAGCAGTACTTC	CASMVSTYEQYF
TRBV6-5	NA	NA	TRBJ1-6	TGTGCCAGCAGTTACTCCCAACAGGGTGTATCACCCCTCCACTTT	CASSYSQQGVSPLHF
TRBV3-1/TRBV3-2	NA	NA	TRBJ1-1	TGTGCCAGCAGCCGGGGGACCAAGCCTTTCTTT	CASSRGTKPFF
TRBV20-1	once	NA	TRBJ2-3	TGCAGTGCTAGTTCCCCGCTGAGGACGCAGTATTTT	CSASSPLRTQYF
TRBV5-5	NA	TRBD1	TRBJ2-7	TGTGCCAGCAAATGGGGACAGGGGCCCCACGAGCAGTACTTC	CASKWGQGPHEQYF
TRBV5-8	NA	NA	TRBJ2-7	TGTGCCAGCAGCCGAGGGGACATTTGGGTCGACGAGCAGTACTTC	CASSRGDIWVDEQYF
TRBV18	NA	NA	TRBJ1-1	TGTGCCAGCTCACCAAGGCAAAGGAACACTGAAGCTTTCTTT	CASSPRQRNTEAFF
TRBV6-5	few	NA	TRBJ2-1	TGTGCCAGCAGGCGTCCGGGGTTGAATGAGCAGTTCTTC	CASRRPGLNEQFF
TRBV7-2	NA	TRBD1	TRBJ1-4	TGTGCCAGCAGCTTGTCCGGGACAGTCAATGAAAAACTGTTTTTT	CASSLSGTVNEKLFF
TRBV27	NA	NA	TRBJ2-2	TGTGCCAGCAGTCCCTTTGGTGGGGGGCGGACCGGGGAGCTGTTTTTT	CASSPFGGGRTGELFF
TRBV18	NA	NA	TRBJ1-6	TGTGCCAGCTCACCCGCGGACGATTCACCCCTCCACTTT	CASSPADDSPLHF
TRBV12-5	NA	TRBD1	TRBJ1-1	TGTGCTAGTGGTTTGGACCAGGGGGGAGCTGAAGCTTTCTTT	CASGLDQGGAEAFF
TRBV24-1	NA	NA	TRBJ2-5	TGTGCCACCAGTGACCGTGGTTGGGCCGCAAGGGAAGAGACCCAGTACTTC	CATSDRGWAAREETQYF
TRBV7-9	once	NA	TRBJ2-3	TGCTTGACCAGGGGGGTAACAGATACGCAGTATTTT	CLTRGVTDTQYF
TRBV10-3	once	NA	TRBJ1-2	TGTGCCATCAGTGAGTCCCGGGTCGTAAATGGCTACACCTTC	CAISESRVVNGYTF
TRBV13	NA	TRBD2	TRBJ2-1	TGTGCCAGCAGCTCCCGGGGACTAGCGGTTGGAGATGAGCAGTTCTTC	CASSSRGLAVGDEQFF
TRBV9	NA	NA	TRBJ1-1	TGTGCCAGCAGCGTAGAGGAGAACACTGAAGCTTTCTTT	CASSVEENTEAFF